The following is a TCR beta chain sequence with its context. The record originates from a study of blood T cell repertoires in COVID-19. The overall study: Sources were T cells, B-cell-depleted T cells, or PBMCs; the material itself was cDNA or gDNA.

Authors' analysis steps: Nucleated cell number was recorded as an estimate derived from reference gene primer amplification. Data came from immunoSEQ multiplex PCR; TCRdb stores just in-frame clones and leaves some out. V and J calls and clone size follow that table, whereas D and trimming were derived from the DNA. In the table there are about 160,000 clones, about 87% of which are singletons. The specimen was peripheral blood. The clonotype originates from an elderly man with acute or convalescent COVID-19.

This CDR3 is CASSRSSSGEMGEQYF. The DNA for the CDR3 is TGTGCCAGCAGCCGGAGTTCTAGCGGGGAGATGGGGGAGCAGTACTTC. This chain joins TRBV7-2 and TRBJ2-7; 9 bases align to TRBD2. V dropped 5 bases and J dropped 7; count of bases not matched to a gene: 15. CDR1 is SGHTA, CDR2 FQGNSA, per germline. CDR3 length: 16 residues.